Shown below are 19 T cell receptor beta chains from a single sample sequenced in a study of blood T cell repertoires in COVID-19. The method was immunoSEQ multiplex PCR; TCRdb's version includes in-frame clones alone and lacks a portion of them. The sample holds approximately 290,000 clones, about nine tenths seen once. Specimen: peripheral blood. The origin of the receptors is a man aged 18 to 29 with active or convalescent COVID-19.

The chain carries TRBV4-3 and TRBJ1-1, with a tentative D call TRBD1 (5 bases). The CDR3 consists of 19 residues. V dropped 0 bases and J dropped 4 bases, with 24 bases sitting between them. Germline values: CDR1 LGHNA, CDR2 YSLEER. This chain's CDR3 is CASSQDWVLVDVQGTEAFF. The CDR3 DNA sequence: TGCGCCAGCAGCCAAGATTGGGTTTTGGTAGACGTCCAGGGCACTGAAGCTTTCTTT.

This rearrangement joins TRBV2 to TRBJ1-4; no definite D call. V lost 7 bases and J lost 5, with 11 bases in between. Germline-derived CDR1 and CDR2 are SNHLY and FYNNEI. This CDR3 is 13 amino acids long. Here the CDR3 reads CASTVASNEKLFF. The CDR3 coding sequence is TGTGCCAGCACTGTTGCGAGCAATGAAAAACTGTTTTTT.

The chain employs TRBV10-1 and TRBJ2-1, with 12 bases identical to TRBD2. This CDR3 has 14 amino acids. Trimming took 4 bases from V and 10 from J; bases not matched to a gene: 5. Germline V CDR1 and CDR2: WNHNN, SYGVQD (reference sequence). The CDR3 loop reads CASSVLAGGREQFF. In DNA form, the CDR3 reads TGCGCCAGCAGTGTACTAGCGGGAGGACGGGAGCAGTTCTTC.

This clone was observed at least ten times. This chain connects TRBV6-4 to TRBJ2-3, with 10 nucleotides matching TRBD2. Germline V gene data show CDR1 as MRHNA and CDR2 as SNTAGT. This CDR3 contains 16 residues. The junction had 8 bases not matched to a gene; V was cut back by 6 bases and J by 2 bases. CDR3 sequence reads: CASSPSGGVPTDTQYF. The CDR3, as DNA: TGTGCCAGCAGCCCCAGCGGGGGGGTCCCCACAGATACGCAGTATTTT.

The chain is built from TRBV19 and TRBJ1-1, with a tentative D call TRBD1 (6 bases). Trimming cost V 7 bases and J 8 bases, with 20 bases left between them. The germline gives CDR1 LNHDA, CDR2 SQIVND (reference sequence). This CDR3 spans 14 amino acids. As DNA, the CDR3 is TGTGCCAGTAACAAAAATCAGGGGTCTTTCGAAGCTTTCTTT. Its translation is CASNKNQGSFEAFF. Full variable domain (missing parts from reference TRBV19 and TRBJ1-1): DGGITQSPKYLFRKEGQNVTLSCEQNLNHDAMYWYRQDPGQGLRLIYYSQIVNDFQKGDIAEGYSVSREKKESFPLTVTSAQKNPTAFYLCASNKNQGSFEAFFGQGTRLTVV.

The rearrangement links TRBV27 to TRBJ2-1; a weak D match, TRBD2 (6 bases). This CDR3 region has 18 residues. Trimming removed 5 bases from V and 7 bases from J, with 27 bases in between. Germline V gene sequence: CDR1 MNHEY, CDR2 SMNVEV (reference sequence). DNA for the CDR3: TGTGCCAGCAGTCCAGGAGGCCCAGCGGGTATGGACCCTAATGAGCAGTTCTTC. This sequence encodes CASSPGGPAGMDPNEQFF.

This chain joins TRBV4-2 and TRBJ2-5; 14 nucleotides match TRBD2. The CDR3 consists of 16 residues. Germline V gives CDR1 LGHNA, CDR2 YNFKEQ. Trimming took 4 bases from V and 2 from J; bases not matched to a gene: 3. The CDR3 region is CASSRGLAGVQETQYF. For the CDR3, the DNA is TGTGCCAGCAGCCGGGGACTAGCGGGGGTTCAAGAGACCCAGTACTTC.

The CDR3 DNA sequence: TGCGCCAGCAGCTTGCAGGCCTACAATGAGCAGTTCTTC. Protein: CASSLQAYNEQFF. V and J are TRBV5-1 and TRBJ2-1; D not certain. This CDR3 is built from 13 residues. Trimming removed 1 base at V and 2 bases at J, with 4 bases between. Germline V gene sequence: CDR1 SGHRS, CDR2 YFSETQ.

The J gene is TRBJ1-1, the V gene TRBV4-3; D is unresolved. The CDR3 runs to 14 residues. Germline CDR1 and CDR2: LGHNA and YSLEER. Trimming pared 0 bases from V and 10 bases from J, leaving 15 bases between. The CDR3 protein is CASSQDLGLNGAFF. In DNA, the CDR3 is TGCGCCAGCAGCCAAGATCTAGGCCTTAACGGAGCTTTCTTT.

The genes are TRBV6-2 or TRBV6-3 and TRBJ2-3, with 7 bases matching TRBD2. Germline CDR1 and CDR2: MNHEY and SVGEGT. V dropped 2 bases and J dropped 2; count of bases not matched to a gene: 7. The CDR3 is 16 amino acids. CDR3 nucleotide sequence: TGTGCCAGCAGTTACCTCGGGGAGGGCAACACAGATACGCAGTATTTT. Protein: CASSYLGEGNTDTQYF.

This clone was recorded only once. The J gene is TRBJ2-7, the V gene TRBV14, with D maybe TRBD1 (5 bases). Trimming cost V 1 base and J 7 bases, with 8 bases left between them. The germline gives CDR1 SGHDN, CDR2 FVKESK. CDR3 length: 12 amino acids. The CDR3 nucleotides read TGTGCCAGCAGCCAAGCCAGGGTTGAGCAGTACTTC. Residues: CASSQARVEQYF. The full variable domain, with the rest looked up from reference TRBV14 and TRBJ2-7, is EAGVTQFPSHSVIEKGQTVTLRCDPISGHDNLYWYRRVMGKEIKFLLHFVKESKQDESGMPNNRFLAERTGGTYSTLKVQPAELEDSGVYFCASSQARVEQYFGPGTRLTVT.

The sample holds one count of this clone. V is TRBV5-6 and J is TRBJ2-3; 10 bases line up with TRBD1. Trimming cost V 0 bases and J 1 base; bases outside gene matches: 2. CDR1 is SGHDT and CDR2 is YYEEEE in the germline V gene. The CDR3 totals 16 residues. CDR3 residues: CASSLEGTGGTDTQYF. The CDR3 DNA sequence: TGTGCCAGCAGCTTGGAGGGGACAGGGGGCACAGATACGCAGTATTTT.

The V gene is TRBV24-1, the J gene TRBJ2-2, with 9 positions matching TRBD2. The CDR3 covers 16 residues. V lost 3 bases, J lost 6 bases, and 7 bases stayed unmatched. Looked up from germline, CDR1 is KGHDR and CDR2 is SFDVKD. Here the CDR3 DNA reads TGTGCCACCAGTGATCGGAGCGGGAGGCGGGCCGGGGAGCTGTTTTTT. It yields the protein CATSDRSGRRAGELFF.

The chain carries TRBV28 and TRBJ2-7; 7 bases line up with TRBD2. V was clipped by 8 bases and J by 2 bases; unmatched bases: 3. In germline, CDR1 is MDHEN, CDR2 SYDVKM. The CDR3 totals 12 residues. Written as DNA, the CDR3 is TGTGCCAGCGTTGGGGGGGCCTACGAGCAGTACTTC. It yields the protein CASVGGAYEQYF.

The chain combines TRBV29-1 with TRBJ1-3; D is uncertain. CDR3 length: 16 residues. CDR1 SQVTM and CDR2 ANQGSEA come from the germline V gene. The germline V and J ends were trimmed by 3 bases and 0 bases, with 15 bases remaining between them. In nucleotides, the CDR3 is TGCAGCGTTGATGGGTTGGACGGGAGCTCTGGAAACACCATATATTTT. It specifies CSVDGLDGSSGNTIYF.

The chain carries TRBV7-8 and TRBJ2-5; TRBD2 matches 7 bases. CDR3 length: 12 amino acids. Germline values: CDR1 SGHVS, CDR2 FQNEAQ. V lost 5 bases, J lost 5 bases, and 2 bases stayed unmatched. The CDR3 nucleotides are TGTGCCAGCAGCGGCGGGGGTGAGACCCAGTACTTC. Translating gives CASSGGGETQYF.

The V and J genes are TRBV15 and TRBJ1-5, with 12 positions matching TRBD1. Per the germline V gene, CDR1 is LNHNV and CDR2 is YYDKDF (reference sequence). Trimming at V came to 3 bases and at J to 7 bases, leaving 4 bases not matched to a gene. CDR3 length: 15 residues. Written as DNA, the CDR3 is TGTGCCACCAGCAGGGGACAGGGGGCTGTGCAGCCCCAGCATTTT. Amino acid sequence: CATSRGQGAVQPQHF.

About this clone itself: In the same sample, other DNA sequences code for this CDR3. The chain combines TRBV4-3 with TRBJ1-2; D is ambiguous. The CDR3 extends over 13 amino acids. CDR1 LGHNA and CDR2 YSLEER come from the germline V gene. V was clipped by 1 base and J by 2 bases, with 5 bases between them. Here the CDR3 DNA reads TGCGCCAGCAGCCAAGGCCAGAACTATGGCTACACCTTC. The encoded protein is CASSQGQNYGYTF.

The chain recombines TRBV13 with TRBJ1-3, with 8 bases identical to TRBD1. Germline loops: CDR1 PRHDT, CDR2 FYEKMQ (reference sequence). V was clipped by 3 bases and J by 2 bases; unmatched bases: 3. CDR3 length: 15 amino acids. Here the CDR3 reads CASSFGQGAGNTIYF. The DNA of the CDR3 is TGTGCCAGCAGCTTCGGACAGGGCGCTGGAAACACCATATATTTT.